This paragraph covers one TCR beta chain sequence. In the study's own analysis: The authors estimated nucleated cell counts from reference gene primer amplification. The method was immunoSEQ multiplex PCR; TCRdb's version includes in-frame clones alone and lacks a portion of them. V and J calls and clone size are as listed in that table; D and trimming were resolved from the DNA. Of fewer than 700,000 clones detected, less than 90% appear once; the ten largest clones hold 7.8%. This sample is drawn from a study of blood T cell repertoires in COVID-19. On the study more broadly: PBMCs, B-cell-depleted T cells, or T cells provided the cDNA or gDNA that made up the material.

Trimming left V 4 bases short and J 0 bases short, with 13 bases between. Germline CDR1 is MNHEY and CDR2 is SMNVEV (reference sequence). This CDR3 spans 15 amino acids. Seattle's enrolled individuals joined amid active infection and were then monitored longitudinally. The V and J genes are TRBV27 and TRBJ2-7; D is undetermined. The source material was peripheral blood. The TCR originated in a woman in her 50s with COVID-19, enrolled during active disease. In DNA, the CDR3 is TGTGCCAGCAGTTCTCTAGTACGGTACTCCTACGAGCAGTACTTC. This encodes CASSSLVRYSYEQYF.